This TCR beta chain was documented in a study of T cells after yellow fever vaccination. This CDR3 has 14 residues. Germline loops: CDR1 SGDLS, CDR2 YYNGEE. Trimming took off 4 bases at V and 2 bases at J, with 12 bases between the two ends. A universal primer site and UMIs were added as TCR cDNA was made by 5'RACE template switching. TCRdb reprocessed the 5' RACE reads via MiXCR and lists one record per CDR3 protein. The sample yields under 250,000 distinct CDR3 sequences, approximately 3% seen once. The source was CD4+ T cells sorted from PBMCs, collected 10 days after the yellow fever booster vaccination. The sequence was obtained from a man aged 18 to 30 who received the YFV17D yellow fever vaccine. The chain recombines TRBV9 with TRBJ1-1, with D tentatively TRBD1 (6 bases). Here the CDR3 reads CASSPTGANTEAFF. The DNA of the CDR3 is TGTGCCAGCAGCCCAACGGGGGCTAACACTGAAGCTTTCTTT.